This T cell receptor beta chain appears in the sequencing data of a study of cytomegalovirus exposure and HLA in healthy donors. Trimming removed 4 bases from V and 1 base from J, with 7 bases in between. The germline V gene encodes CDR1 WNHNN and CDR2 SYGVQD (reference sequence). The CDR3 length is 13 residues. This clone was recorded a few times. The antigen is not known. 13 Jbeta primers and 60 Vbeta primers were used for the PCR. The method was immunoSEQ multiplex PCR; TCRdb's version includes in-frame clones alone and lacks a portion of them. The table has 200,000 to 250,000 clones, approximately 70% seen once. Study results and limitations: According to reports, the classifier identified cytomegalovirus status with high specificity and sensitivity. TCR beta V- and J-gene trimming, according to a later analysis, was linked to a missense DCLRE1C variant. In a later analysis, at a false discovery rate of 0.05, about 17,000 TCR beta sequences matched HLA alleles.

The clonotype was recovered from a woman in her 30s in good health and CMV-seronegative. This chain links TRBV10-1 with TRBJ1-1; D is unresolved. Sequencing used PBMCs. The CDR3 protein is CASSVEANTEAFF. The CDR3 DNA sequence: TGCGCCAGCAGTGTTGAGGCGAACACTGAAGCTTTCTTT.